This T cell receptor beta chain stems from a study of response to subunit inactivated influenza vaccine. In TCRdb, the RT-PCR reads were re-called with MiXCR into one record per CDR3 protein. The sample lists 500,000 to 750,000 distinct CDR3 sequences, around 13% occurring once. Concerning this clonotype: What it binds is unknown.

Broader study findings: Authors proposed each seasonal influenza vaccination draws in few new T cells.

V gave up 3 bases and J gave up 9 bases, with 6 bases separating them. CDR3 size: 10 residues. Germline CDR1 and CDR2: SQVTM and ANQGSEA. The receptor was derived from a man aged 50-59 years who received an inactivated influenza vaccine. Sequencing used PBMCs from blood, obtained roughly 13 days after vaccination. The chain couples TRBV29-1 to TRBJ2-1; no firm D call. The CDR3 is CSVDSSEQFF. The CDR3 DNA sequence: TGCAGCGTTGATTCTTCTGAGCAGTTCTTC.